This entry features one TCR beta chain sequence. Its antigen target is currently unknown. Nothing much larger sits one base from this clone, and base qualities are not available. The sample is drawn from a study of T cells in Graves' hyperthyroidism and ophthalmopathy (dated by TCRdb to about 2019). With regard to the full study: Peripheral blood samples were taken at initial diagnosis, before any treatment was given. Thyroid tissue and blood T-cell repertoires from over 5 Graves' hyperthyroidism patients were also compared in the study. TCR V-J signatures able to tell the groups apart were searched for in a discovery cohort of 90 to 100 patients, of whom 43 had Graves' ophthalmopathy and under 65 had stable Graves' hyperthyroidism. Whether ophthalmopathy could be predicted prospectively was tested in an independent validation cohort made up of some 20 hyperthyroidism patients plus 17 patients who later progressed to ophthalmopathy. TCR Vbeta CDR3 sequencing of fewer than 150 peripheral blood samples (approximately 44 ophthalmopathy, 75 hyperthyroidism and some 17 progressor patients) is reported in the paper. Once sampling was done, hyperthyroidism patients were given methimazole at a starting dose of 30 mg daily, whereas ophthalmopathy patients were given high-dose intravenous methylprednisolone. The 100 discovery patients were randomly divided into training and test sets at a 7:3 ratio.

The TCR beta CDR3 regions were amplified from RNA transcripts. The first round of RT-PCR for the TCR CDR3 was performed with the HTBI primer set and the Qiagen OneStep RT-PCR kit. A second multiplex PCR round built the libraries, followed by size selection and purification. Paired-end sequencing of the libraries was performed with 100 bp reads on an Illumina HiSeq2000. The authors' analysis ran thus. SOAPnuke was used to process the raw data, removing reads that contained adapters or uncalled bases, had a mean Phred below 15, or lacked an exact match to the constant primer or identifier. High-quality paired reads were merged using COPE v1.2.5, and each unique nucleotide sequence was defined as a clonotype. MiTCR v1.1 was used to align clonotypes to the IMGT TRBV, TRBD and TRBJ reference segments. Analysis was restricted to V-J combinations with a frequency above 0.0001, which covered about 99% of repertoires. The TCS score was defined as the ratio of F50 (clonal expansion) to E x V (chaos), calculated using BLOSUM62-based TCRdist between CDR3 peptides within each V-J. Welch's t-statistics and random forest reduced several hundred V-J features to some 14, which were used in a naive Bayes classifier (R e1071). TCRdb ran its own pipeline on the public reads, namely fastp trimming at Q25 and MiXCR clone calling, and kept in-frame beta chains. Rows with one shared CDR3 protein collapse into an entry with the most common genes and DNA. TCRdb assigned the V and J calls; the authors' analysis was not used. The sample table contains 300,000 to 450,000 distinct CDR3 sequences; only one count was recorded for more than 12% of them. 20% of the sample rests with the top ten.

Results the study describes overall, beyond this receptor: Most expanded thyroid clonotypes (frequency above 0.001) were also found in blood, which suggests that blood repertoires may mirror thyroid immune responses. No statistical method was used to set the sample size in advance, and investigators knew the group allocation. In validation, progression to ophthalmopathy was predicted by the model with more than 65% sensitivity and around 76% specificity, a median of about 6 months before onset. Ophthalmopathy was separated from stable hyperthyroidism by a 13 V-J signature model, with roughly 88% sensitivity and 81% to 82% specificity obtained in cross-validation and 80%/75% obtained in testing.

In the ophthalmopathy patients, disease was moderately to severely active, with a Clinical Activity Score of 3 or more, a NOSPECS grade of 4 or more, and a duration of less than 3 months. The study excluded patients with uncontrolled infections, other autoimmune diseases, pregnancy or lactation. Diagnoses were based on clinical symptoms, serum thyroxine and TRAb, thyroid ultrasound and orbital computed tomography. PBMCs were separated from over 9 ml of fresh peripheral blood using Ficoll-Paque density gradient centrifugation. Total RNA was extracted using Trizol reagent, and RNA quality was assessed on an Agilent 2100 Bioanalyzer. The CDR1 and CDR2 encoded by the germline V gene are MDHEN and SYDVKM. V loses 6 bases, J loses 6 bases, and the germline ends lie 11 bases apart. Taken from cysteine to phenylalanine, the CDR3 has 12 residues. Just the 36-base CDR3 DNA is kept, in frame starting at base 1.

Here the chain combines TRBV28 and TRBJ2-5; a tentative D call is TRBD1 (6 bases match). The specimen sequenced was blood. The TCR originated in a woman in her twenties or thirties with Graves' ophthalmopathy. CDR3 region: CASRIRGQTQYF. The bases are TGTGCCAGCAGAATCAGGGGTCAGACCCAGTACTTC.